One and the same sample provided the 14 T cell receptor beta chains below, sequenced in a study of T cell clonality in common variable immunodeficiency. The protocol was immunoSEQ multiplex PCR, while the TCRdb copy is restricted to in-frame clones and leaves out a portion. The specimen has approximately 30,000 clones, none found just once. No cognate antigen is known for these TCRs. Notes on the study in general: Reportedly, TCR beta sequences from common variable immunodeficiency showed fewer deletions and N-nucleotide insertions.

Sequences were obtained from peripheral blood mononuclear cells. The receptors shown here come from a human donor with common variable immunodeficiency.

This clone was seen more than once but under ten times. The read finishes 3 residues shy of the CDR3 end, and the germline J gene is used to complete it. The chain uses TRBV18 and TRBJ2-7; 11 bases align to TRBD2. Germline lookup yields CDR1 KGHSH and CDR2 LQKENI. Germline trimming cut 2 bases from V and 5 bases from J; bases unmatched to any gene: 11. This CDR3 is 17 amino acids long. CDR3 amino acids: CASSPGVAGGPINEQYF. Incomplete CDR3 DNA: TGTGCCAGCTCACCAGGAGTAGCGGGAGGGCCGATCAACGAG.

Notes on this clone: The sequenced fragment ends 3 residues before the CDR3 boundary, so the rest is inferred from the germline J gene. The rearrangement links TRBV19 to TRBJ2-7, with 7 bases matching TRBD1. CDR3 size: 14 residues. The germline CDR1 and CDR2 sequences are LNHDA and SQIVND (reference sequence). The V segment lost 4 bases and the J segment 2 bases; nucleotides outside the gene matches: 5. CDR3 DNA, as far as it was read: TGTGCCAGTAGTAGGACAGGAACTACCTACGAG. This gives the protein CASSRTGTTYE. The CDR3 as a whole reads CASSRTGTTYEQYF.

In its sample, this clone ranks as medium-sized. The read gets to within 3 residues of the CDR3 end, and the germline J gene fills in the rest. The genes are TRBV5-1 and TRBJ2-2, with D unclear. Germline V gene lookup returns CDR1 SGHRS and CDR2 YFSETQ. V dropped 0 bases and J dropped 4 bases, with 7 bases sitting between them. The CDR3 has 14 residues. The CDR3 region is CASSLDRVTGELFF. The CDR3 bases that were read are TGCGCCAGCAGCTTGGACAGAGTCACCGGGGAG.

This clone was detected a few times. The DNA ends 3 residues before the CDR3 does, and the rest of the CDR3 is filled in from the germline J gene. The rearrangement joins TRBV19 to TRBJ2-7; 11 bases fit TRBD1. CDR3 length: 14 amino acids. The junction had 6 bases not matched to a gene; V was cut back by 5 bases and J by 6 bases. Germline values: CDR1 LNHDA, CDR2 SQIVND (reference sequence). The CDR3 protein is CASSPGQGVIEQYF. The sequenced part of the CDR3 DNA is TGTGCCAGTAGTCCGGGACAGGGGGTAATCGAG.

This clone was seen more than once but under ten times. Incomplete CDR3 DNA: TGTGCCAGTAGTAATAACCTGGGACAGGGCACAGATACG. Its protein product is CASSNNLGQGTDT. The CDR3 in full is CASSNNLGQGTDTQYF. This rearrangement joins TRBV19 to TRBJ2-3, with 8 bases matching TRBD1. The read falls 3 residues short of the CDR3 end, and the missing part is taken from the germline J gene. CDR1 is LNHDA and CDR2 is SQIVND in the germline V gene (reference sequence). With V trimmed by 4 bases and J by 1 base, 7 bases remained unmatched. CDR3 length: 16 amino acids.

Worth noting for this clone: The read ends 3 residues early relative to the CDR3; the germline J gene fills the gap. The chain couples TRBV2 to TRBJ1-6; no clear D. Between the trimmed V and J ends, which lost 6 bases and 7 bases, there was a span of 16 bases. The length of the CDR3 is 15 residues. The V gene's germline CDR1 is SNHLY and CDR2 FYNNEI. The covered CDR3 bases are TGTGCCAGCAGGATACAGCTCCATTTGAATTCACCC. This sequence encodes CASRIQLHLNSP. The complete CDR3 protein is CASRIQLHLNSPLHF. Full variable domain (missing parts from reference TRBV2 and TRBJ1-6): EPEVTQTPSHQVTQMGQEVILRCVPISNHLYFYWYRQILGQKVEFLVSFYNNEISEKSEIFDDQFSVERPDGSNFTLKIRSTKLEDSAMYFCASRIQLHLNSPLHFGNGTRLTVT.

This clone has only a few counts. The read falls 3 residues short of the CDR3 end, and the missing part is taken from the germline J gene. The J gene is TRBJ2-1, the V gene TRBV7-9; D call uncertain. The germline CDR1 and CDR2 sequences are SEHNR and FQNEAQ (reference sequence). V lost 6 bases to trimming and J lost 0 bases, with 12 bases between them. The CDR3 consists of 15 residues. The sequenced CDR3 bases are TGTGCCAGCAGTTCACGCAGAAACTCCTACAATGAG. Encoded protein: CASSSRRNSYNE. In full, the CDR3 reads CASSSRRNSYNEQFF.

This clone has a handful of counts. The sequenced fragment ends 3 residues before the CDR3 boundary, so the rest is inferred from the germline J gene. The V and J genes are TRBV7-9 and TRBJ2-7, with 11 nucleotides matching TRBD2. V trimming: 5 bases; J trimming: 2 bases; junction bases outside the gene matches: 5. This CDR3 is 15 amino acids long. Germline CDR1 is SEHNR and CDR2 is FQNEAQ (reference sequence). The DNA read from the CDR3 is TGTGCCAGCAGCCTAGTTAGCGGGAGGGCCTACGAG. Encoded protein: CASSLVSGRAYE. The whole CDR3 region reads CASSLVSGRAYEQYF.

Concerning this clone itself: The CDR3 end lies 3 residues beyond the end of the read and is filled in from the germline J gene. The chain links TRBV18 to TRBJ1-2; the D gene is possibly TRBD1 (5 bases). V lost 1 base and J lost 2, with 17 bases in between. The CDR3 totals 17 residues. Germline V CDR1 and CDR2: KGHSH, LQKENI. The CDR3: CASSPQVGTGLNYGYTF. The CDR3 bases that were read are TGTGCCAGCTCACCACAAGTTGGAACAGGCCTCAACTATGGC.

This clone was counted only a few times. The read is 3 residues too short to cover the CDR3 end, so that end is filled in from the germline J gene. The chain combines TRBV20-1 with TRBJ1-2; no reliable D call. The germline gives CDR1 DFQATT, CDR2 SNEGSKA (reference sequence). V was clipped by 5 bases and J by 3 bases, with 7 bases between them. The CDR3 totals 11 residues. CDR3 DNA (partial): TGCAGTGCTTATACTGACTATGGC. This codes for CSAYTDYG. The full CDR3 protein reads CSAYTDYGYTF.

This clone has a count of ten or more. CDR3 sequence reads: CSAARGYEQYF. CDR3 bases read: TGCAGTGCAGCCCGCGGATACGAG. The rearrangement links TRBV20-1 to TRBJ2-7; D not certain. The read ends 3 residues before the CDR3 terminus; that terminus is restored from the germline J gene. Germline CDR1 DFQATT, CDR2 SNEGSKA (reference sequence). There are 11 residues in the CDR3. With 6 bases removed from V and 4 bases from J, the gap between germline ends came to 10 bases.

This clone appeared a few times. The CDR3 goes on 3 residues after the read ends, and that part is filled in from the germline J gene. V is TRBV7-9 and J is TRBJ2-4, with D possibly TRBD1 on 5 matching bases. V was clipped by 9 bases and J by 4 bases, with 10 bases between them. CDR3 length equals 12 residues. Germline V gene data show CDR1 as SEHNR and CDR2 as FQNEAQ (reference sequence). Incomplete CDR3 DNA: TGTGCCAGTAGGGGTCCTAAAAACATT. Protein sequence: CASRGPKNI. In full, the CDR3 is CASRGPKNIQYF. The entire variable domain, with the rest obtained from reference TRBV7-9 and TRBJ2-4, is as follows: DTGVSQNPRHKITKRGQNVTFRCDPISEHNRLYWYRQTLGQGPEFLTYFQNEAQLEKSRLLSDRFSAERPKGSFSTLEIQRTEQGDSAMYLCASRGPKNIQYFGAGTRLSVL.

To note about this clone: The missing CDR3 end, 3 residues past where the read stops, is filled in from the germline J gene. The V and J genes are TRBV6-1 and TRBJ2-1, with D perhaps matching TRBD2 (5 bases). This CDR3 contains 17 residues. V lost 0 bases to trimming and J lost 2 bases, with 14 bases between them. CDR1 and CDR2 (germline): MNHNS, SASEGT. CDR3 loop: CASSEALAGLTYNEQFF. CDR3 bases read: TGTGCCAGCAGTGAAGCTTTGGCGGGCCTCACCTACAATGAG.

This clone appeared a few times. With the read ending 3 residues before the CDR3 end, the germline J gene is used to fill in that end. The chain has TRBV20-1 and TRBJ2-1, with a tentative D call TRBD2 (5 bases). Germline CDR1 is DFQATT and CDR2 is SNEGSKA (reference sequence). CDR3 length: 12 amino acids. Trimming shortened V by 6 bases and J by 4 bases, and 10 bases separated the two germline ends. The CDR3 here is CSATTNYNEQFF. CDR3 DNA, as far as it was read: TGCAGTGCGACGACTAATTACAATGAG.